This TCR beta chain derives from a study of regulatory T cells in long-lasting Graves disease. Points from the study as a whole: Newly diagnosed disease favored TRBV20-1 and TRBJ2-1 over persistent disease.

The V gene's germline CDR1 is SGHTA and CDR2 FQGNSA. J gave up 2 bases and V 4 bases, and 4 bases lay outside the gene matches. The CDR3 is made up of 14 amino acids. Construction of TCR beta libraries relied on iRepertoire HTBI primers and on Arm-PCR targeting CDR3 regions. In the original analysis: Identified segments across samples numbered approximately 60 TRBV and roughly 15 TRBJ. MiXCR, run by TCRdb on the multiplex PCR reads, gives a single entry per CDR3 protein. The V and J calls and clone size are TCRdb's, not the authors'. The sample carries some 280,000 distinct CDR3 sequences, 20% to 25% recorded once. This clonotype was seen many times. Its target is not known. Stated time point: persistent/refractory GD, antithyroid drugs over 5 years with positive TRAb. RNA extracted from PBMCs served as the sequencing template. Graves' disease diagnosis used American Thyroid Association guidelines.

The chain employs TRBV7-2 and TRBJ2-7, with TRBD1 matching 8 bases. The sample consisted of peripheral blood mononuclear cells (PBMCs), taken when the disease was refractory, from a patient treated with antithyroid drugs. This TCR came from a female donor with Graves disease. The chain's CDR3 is CASSWGTGAYEQYF. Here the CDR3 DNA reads TGTGCCAGCAGCTGGGGGACAGGAGCCTACGAGCAGTACTTC.